These 32 T cell receptor beta chains were sequenced from one sample in a study of beta chain features in type 1 diabetes. Notes on the study in general: People with Type 1 diabetes carried modestly yet significantly shorter TCRB CDR3s in all four CD4+ subsets.

Every bit of the isolated RNA underwent reverse transcription, so sequencing read expressed TCRB transcripts. TCRdb keeps only in-frame clones here, not all; method: immunoSEQ multiplex PCR. Found here are hundreds of thousands of clones, around an eighth of them singletons; the top ten hold just under 0.04%. No antigen has been assigned to these receptors. The source material was naive CD4+ T cells from blood. These TCRs come from a man younger than 30 with type 1 diabetes.

This CDR3 is CASSYQARGRSEAFF. The CDR3 region has the DNA TGTGCCAGCAGTTACCAGGCTAGGGGGAGGTCTGAAGCTTTCTTT. The rearrangement links TRBV6-5 to TRBJ1-1, with TRBD1 as a possible D gene (6 bases). The germline V and J ends were trimmed by 2 bases and 6 bases, with 16 bases remaining between them. The CDR3 spans 15 residues. Germline-derived CDR1 and CDR2 are MNHEY and SVGAGI.

The V gene is TRBV7-2, the J gene TRBJ1-5, with D perhaps TRBD1 (5 bases). Between the trimmed V and J ends, which lost 1 base and 5 bases, there was a span of 9 bases. The CDR3 is made up of 14 amino acids. Germline V gives CDR1 SGHTA, CDR2 FQGNSA. The CDR3 sequence is CASSLGGPYQPQHF. The DNA of the CDR3 is TGTGCCAGCAGCTTAGGGGGCCCCTATCAGCCCCAGCATTTT.

This clone has just a few counts. This chain links TRBV30 with TRBJ1-2; TRBD1 matches at 7 bases. Germline values: CDR1 GTSNPN, CDR2 SVGIG (reference sequence). The CDR3 contains 14 residues. V shed 0 bases, J shed 5 bases, and the junction held 6 bases outside the gene matches. In DNA form, the CDR3 reads TGTGCCTGGAGTGTACAGGGACAGAGTTATGGCTACACCTTC. Protein sequence: CAWSVQGQSYGYTF.

This clone was recorded a few times. The chain carries TRBV9 and TRBJ2-7; 7 bases are a match to TRBD2. The CDR3 loop spans 15 amino acids. The germline gives CDR1 SGDLS, CDR2 YYNGEE. Losses at the gene ends were 4 bases for V and 2 bases for J; bases not matched to a gene: 9. This CDR3 reads CASSLAAGAPYEQYF. CDR3 sequence (DNA): TGTGCCAGCAGCCTTGCGGCGGGAGCCCCCTACGAGCAGTACTTC. Looking up the rest from reference TRBV9 and TRBJ2-7 gives the full variable domain: DSGVTQTPKHLITATGQRVTLRCSPRSGDLSVYWYQQSLDQGLQFLIQYYNGEERAKGNILERFSAQQFPDLHSELNLSSLELGDSALYFCASSLAAGAPYEQYFGPGTRLTVT.

This clone appeared a few times. The V and J genes are TRBV30 and TRBJ1-1; TRBD1 matches at 10 bases. Germline assignment: CDR1 GTSNPN and CDR2 SVGIG (reference sequence). V shed 5 bases, J shed 7 bases, and the junction held 4 bases outside the gene matches. The CDR3 is made up of 12 amino acids. In DNA, the CDR3 is TGTGCCTGGGACAGGGGGCAGGGTGAAGCTTTCTTT. Protein: CAWDRGQGEAFF.

Here the CDR3 DNA reads TGTGCCAGCAGCCAAGTCCCACGGGCGGACCAACCGGGGACCCAGTACTTC. The encoded protein is CASSQVPRADQPGTQYF. V gene TRBV4-2 combines with J gene TRBJ2-5; D is ambiguous. CDR3 length: 17 residues. CDR1 and CDR2 (germline): LGHNA, YNFKEQ. Trimming shortened V by 1 base and J by 7 bases, and 22 bases separated the two germline ends.

This clone showed up just a few times. The chain joins TRBV5-1 to TRBJ2-1; TRBD2 aligns across 9 bases. J lost 9 bases, V lost 0 bases, and 13 bases had no gene match. The CDR3 has 17 amino acids. The germline gives CDR1 SGHRS, CDR2 YFSETQ. The CDR3 region has the DNA TGCGCCAGCAGCTTGGCCTTACGAGCTAGCGGGGCTGGTGAGCAGTTCTTC. It codes for CASSLALRASGAGEQFF.

This clone was picked up a small number of times. The gene calls are TRBV6-5 and TRBJ1-1; D possibly corresponds to TRBD1 (6 bases). Germline V CDR1 and CDR2: MNHEY, SVGAGI. The CDR3 runs 15 residues. The V gene lost 2 bases and the J gene lost 4 bases, with 14 bases spanning the gap. In DNA form, the CDR3 reads TGTGCCAGCAGTTACCGCCCCCGAGGGGGCACTGAAGCTTTCTTT. It specifies CASSYRPRGGTEAFF.

The CDR3 sequence: CASSRTGGWTGELFF. CDR3 nucleotides: TGTGCCAGCAGCCGGACAGGGGGCTGGACCGGGGAGCTGTTTTTT. The chain has TRBV13 and TRBJ2-2, with TRBD1 matching 11 bases. The CDR3 has 15 amino acids. V was clipped by 5 bases and J by 5 bases; unmatched bases: 4. CDR1 and CDR2 (germline): PRHDT, FYEKMQ (reference sequence).

Note on this clone: This sample also contains other DNA sequences that code for the same CDR3. The chain links TRBV7-3 to TRBJ2-7; TRBD1 matches at 8 bases. The length of the CDR3 is 13 residues. With 5 bases clipped from V and 4 bases from J, the junction kept 4 bases outside the gene matches. The germline CDR1 and CDR2 sequences are SGHTA and FQGTGA. The DNA for the CDR3 is TGTGCCAGCAGCCCCGACAGGGGTTACGAGCAGTACTTC. Encoded protein: CASSPDRGYEQYF.

The chain recombines TRBV10-2 with TRBJ2-1; a possible D gene is TRBD1 (6 bases). V was clipped by 6 bases and J by 8 bases, with 23 bases between them. The V gene's germline CDR1 is WSHSY and CDR2 SAAADI. There are 16 residues in the CDR3. CDR3 nucleotide sequence: TGCGCCAGCAGCAGCAAGAGGGGGAGTGATAGCGATGAGCAGTTCTTC. Its translation: CASSSKRGSDSDEQFF.

This clone has a handful of counts. V is TRBV2 and J is TRBJ2-1; maybe TRBD2 (6 bases). CDR3 length: 15 residues. The V gene's germline CDR1 is SNHLY and CDR2 FYNNEI. V was clipped by 3 bases and J by 3 bases, with 12 bases between them. In nucleotides, the CDR3 is TGTGCCAGCAGTGAGATAGGGACTGTCTACAATGAGCAGTTCTTC. As protein: CASSEIGTVYNEQFF.

This clone occurred a few times. The chain recombines TRBV5-1 with TRBJ2-5; D gene unclear. Between the trimmed V and J ends, which lost 4 bases and 4 bases, there was a span of 8 bases. The CDR3 loop spans 12 amino acids. Germline CDR1 reads SGHRS; CDR2 reads YFSETQ. The CDR3 sequence: CASSATLETQYF. The DNA of the CDR3 is TGCGCCAGCAGCGCCACCCTAGAGACCCAGTACTTC.

This clone has just a few counts. The gene calls are TRBV5-1 and TRBJ2-1, with TRBD1 as a possible D gene (5 bases). The V and J ends lost 1 base and 1 base respectively, with 12 bases between them. Germline V gene lookup returns CDR1 SGHRS and CDR2 YFSETQ. The CDR3 loop spans 16 amino acids. Here the CDR3 reads CASSLMLAGSYNEQFF. The CDR3, as DNA: TGCGCCAGCAGCTTGATGCTGGCAGGGTCCTACAATGAGCAGTTCTTC.

This clone occurred a few times. The chain uses TRBV4-2 and TRBJ2-2; maybe TRBD1 (6 bases). Germline assignment: CDR1 LGHNA and CDR2 YNFKEQ. Deletions cut 0 bases from V and 7 bases from J, with 6 bases between. CDR3 size: 13 residues. This CDR3 reads CASSQEGGGELFF. The CDR3 DNA is TGTGCCAGCAGCCAAGAAGGGGGCGGGGAGCTGTTTTTT.

The rearrangement links TRBV11-2 to TRBJ2-7; D ambiguous. With 4 bases removed from V and 1 base from J, the gap between germline ends came to 11 bases. This CDR3 has 14 residues. Per germline, CDR1 SGHAT and CDR2 FQNNGV. CDR3 sequence (DNA): TGTGCCAGCAGCTACAACTCGGAGTCCTACGAGCAGTACTTC. This gives the protein CASSYNSESYEQYF.

The gene calls are TRBV6-5 and TRBJ2-7, with a tentative D call TRBD1 (7 bases). Looked up from germline, CDR1 is MNHEY and CDR2 is SVGAGI. The germline V and J ends were trimmed by 7 bases and 7 bases, with 20 bases remaining between them. The CDR3 consists of 14 residues. The CDR3 loop is CASTLDRVGGEQYF. The CDR3, as DNA: TGTGCCAGCACCTTAGACAGGGTAGGGGGGGAGCAGTACTTC.

The V gene is TRBV10-3, the J gene TRBJ1-2, with 8 bases aligning to TRBD1. Germline CDR1 reads ENHRY; CDR2 reads SYGVKD. V trimming: 7 bases; J trimming: 4 bases; junction bases outside the gene matches: 8. This CDR3 comprises 14 residues. The CDR3 spells CAIIMDREAYGYTF. The CDR3 nucleotides are TGTGCCATCATTATGGACAGGGAAGCCTATGGCTACACCTTC.

V and J are TRBV5-4 and TRBJ2-1; no firm D call. Germline values: CDR1 SGHNT, CDR2 YYREEE (reference sequence). V dropped 4 bases and J dropped 2 bases, with 10 bases sitting between them. CDR3 size: 14 residues. In nucleotides, the CDR3 is TGTGCCAGCAGCGAGAGCGCCACCTACAATGAGCAGTTCTTC. The encoded protein is CASSESATYNEQFF.

Only a few counts were recorded for this clone. Other DNA sequences in the same sample also yield this CDR3. The chain joins TRBV6-6 to TRBJ2-7; D possibly corresponds to TRBD2 (6 bases). This CDR3 has 11 amino acids. V was shortened by 5 bases and J by 5 bases, with 7 bases between the two germline ends. CDR1 and CDR2 from the germline V gene are MNHNY and SVGAGI (reference sequence). DNA for the CDR3: TGTGCCAGCAGTCCGGGAGACGAGCAGTACTTC. Amino acids: CASSPGDEQYF.

Only a few counts were recorded for this clone. V and J are TRBV5-1 and TRBJ2-5; 12 positions agree with TRBD2. The CDR3 extends over 18 amino acids. Germline loops: CDR1 SGHRS, CDR2 YFSETQ. Trimming at V came to 2 bases and at J to 2 bases, leaving 10 bases not matched to a gene. The CDR3 bases are TGCGCCAGCAGCTTCACCTGGCGGACTAGCGGGAATCAAGAGACCCAGTACTTC. It yields the protein CASSFTWRTSGNQETQYF. The entire variable domain, with the rest obtained from reference TRBV5-1 and TRBJ2-5, is as follows: KAGVTQTPRYLIKTRGQQVTLSCSPISGHRSVSWYQQTPGQGLQFLFEYFSETQRNKGNFPGRFSGRQFSNSRSEMNVSTLELGDSALYLCASSFTWRTSGNQETQYFGPGTRLLVL.

This chain connects TRBV19 to TRBJ2-2; D unresolved. CDR3 length: 16 amino acids. V lost 3 bases and J 7 bases, leaving 18 bases between the germline ends. CDR1 and CDR2 from the germline V gene are LNHDA and SQIVND (reference sequence). CDR3 loop: CASSMRFLPTIGELFF. The CDR3, as DNA: TGTGCCAGTAGTATGCGGTTCCTACCCACCATCGGGGAGCTGTTTTTT.

This clone was seen more than once but under ten times. The chain has TRBV14 and TRBJ2-2; D remains unclear. The CDR3 is made up of 15 amino acids. The V gene lost 0 bases and the J gene lost 4 bases, with 9 bases spanning the gap. Germline V gene sequence: CDR1 SGHDN, CDR2 FVKESK. The CDR3 sequence: CASSQDHTTTGELFF. CDR3 nucleotide sequence: TGTGCCAGCAGCCAAGATCATACGACCACCGGGGAGCTGTTTTTT.

This clone has just a few counts. This chain uses TRBV9 with TRBJ2-1, with 10 bases identical to TRBD2. Germline V gives CDR1 SGDLS, CDR2 YYNGEE. J gave up 8 bases and V 4 bases, and 12 bases lay outside the gene matches. The CDR3 sequence is 16 residues long. The CDR3 sequence: CASSSLAGALHDEQFF. The CDR3 region has the DNA TGTGCCAGCAGCTCGCTAGCGGGAGCCCTACACGATGAGCAGTTCTTC.

In its sample, this clone was seen a few times. The chain combines TRBV9 with TRBJ2-5; 10 bases are a match to TRBD2. The CDR3 covers 17 residues. Germline V gene sequence: CDR1 SGDLS, CDR2 YYNGEE. After removal of 3 bases from V and 5 bases from J, the junction contained 13 bases not matched to a gene. This CDR3 is CASSAGIAGGTWETQYF. CDR3 nucleotides: TGTGCCAGCAGCGCCGGAATAGCGGGGGGTACTTGGGAGACCCAGTACTTC.

A few counts support this clone. The chain joins TRBV30 to TRBJ2-3; D gene ambiguous. V lost 0 bases, J lost 11 bases, and 9 bases lay in between. The CDR3 runs to 11 residues. Germline CDR1 reads GTSNPN; CDR2 reads SVGIG (reference sequence). Here the CDR3 DNA reads TGTGCCTGGAGTGTATTAGAGATGCAGTATTTT. Protein sequence: CAWSVLEMQYF.

This chain links TRBV7-2 with TRBJ2-1; tentatively, D is TRBD1 (6 bases). V shed 7 bases and J shed 1 base, with 14 bases lying between them. This CDR3 spans 15 amino acids. The germline gives CDR1 SGHTA, CDR2 FQGNSA. This chain's CDR3 is CASIQGTPSYNEQFF. In DNA form, the CDR3 reads TGTGCCAGCATCCAAGGGACACCGTCCTACAATGAGCAGTTCTTC.

A remark on this clone: The sample contains more than one DNA sequence encoding this CDR3. V is TRBV30 and J is TRBJ1-2; unclear D gene. The germline CDR1 and CDR2 sequences are GTSNPN and SVGIG (reference sequence). The CDR3 loop spans 12 amino acids. The ends were cut back, 0 bases at V and 5 bases at J, with 7 bases in the middle. CDR3 DNA: TGTGCCTGGAGTGTGGACGGTTATGGCTACACCTTC. Its protein is CAWSVDGYGYTF.

This clone showed up just a few times. CDR3 sequence reads: CASRDRAGANVLTF. In DNA form, the CDR3 reads TGTGCCAGCAGGGACAGGGCTGGGGCCAACGTCCTGACTTTC. This chain links TRBV7-3 with TRBJ2-6, with 8 nucleotides matching TRBD1. Trimming cost V 6 bases and J 2 bases; bases outside gene matches: 0. Germline lookup yields CDR1 SGHTA and CDR2 FQGTGA. This CDR3 is built from 14 residues.

The chain combines TRBV29-1 with TRBJ2-5, with D possibly matching TRBD1 (5 bases). This CDR3 comprises 13 residues. Between the trimmed V and J ends, which lost 7 bases and 1 base, there was a span of 13 bases. Germline CDR1 reads SQVTM; CDR2 reads ANQGSEA. The DNA for the CDR3 is TGCAGCGGTGCAGGGAACCCCCAAGAGACCCAGTACTTC. Its translation: CSGAGNPQETQYF. Together with reference TRBV29-1 and TRBJ2-5, the CDR3 gives the full variable domain: SAVISQKPSRDICQRGTSLTIQCQVDSQVTMMFWYRQQPGQSLTLIATANQGSEATYESGFVIDKFPISRPNLTFSTLTVSNMSPEDSSIYLCSGAGNPQETQYFGPGTRLLVL.

The chain couples TRBV2 to TRBJ2-1, with D possibly TRBD2 on 5 matching bases. Germline loops: CDR1 SNHLY, CDR2 FYNNEI. The germline V and J ends were trimmed by 10 bases and 4 bases, with 17 bases remaining between them. CDR3 length equals 14 residues. The CDR3 DNA reads TGTGCCACAAGACCGGACTCTTCATACAATGAGCAGTTCTTC. Translation gives CATRPDSSYNEQFF. Full variable domain (missing parts from reference TRBV2 and TRBJ2-1): EPEVTQTPSHQVTQMGQEVILRCVPISNHLYFYWYRQILGQKVEFLVSFYNNEISEKSEIFDDQFSVERPDGSNFTLKIRSTKLEDSAMYFCATRPDSSYNEQFFGPGTRLTVL.

This clone showed up just a few times. This rearrangement joins TRBV5-1 to TRBJ2-3; 13 positions agree with TRBD2. CDR1 is SGHRS and CDR2 is YFSETQ in the germline V gene. The J segment lost 1 base and the V segment lost 2 bases, leaving 1 base of the junction unmatched. CDR3 length: 16 residues. The CDR3 DNA reads as TGCGCCAGCAGCTTCGGACTAGCGGGGGGCACAGATACGCAGTATTTT. As protein: CASSFGLAGGTDTQYF.